This T cell receptor beta chain was profiled in a study of T cells after yellow fever vaccination. As for the study in general: Low-cell-number fractions were prepared with SMART-Seq v4 Ultra Low Input.

V lost 4 bases, J lost 7 bases, and 2 bases stayed unmatched. The CDR3 loop spans 12 amino acids. The germline V gene encodes CDR1 SEHNR and CDR2 FQNEAQ (reference sequence). Study results and limitations: There was a possibility that FACS-sorted repertoires contained abundant clonotypes contaminating from the bulk population. Researchers noted that a small share of clonotypes showed up in both CD4 and CD8 compartments.

A few counts support this clonotype. The antigen remains unidentified. As TCR cDNA was made by 5'RACE template switching, a universal primer site and UMIs were added. TCRdb analysed the 5' RACE reads with MiXCR anew, one entry per CDR3 protein. Among around 500,000 distinct CDR3 sequences listed, around a fifth were seen once. The rearrangement uses TRBV7-9 and TRBJ1-2, with TRBD1 identical over 8 bases. The starting material was PBMCs, obtained approximately 22 days after the first yellow fever vaccination. The sequence was collected from a man between 18 and 35 years old who received the YFV17D yellow fever vaccine. The CDR3 reads CASSSTGVGYTF. In nucleotides, the CDR3 is TGTGCCAGCAGCTCGACAGGGGTTGGCTACACCTTC.